These 14 T cell receptor beta chains originate from one sample sequenced in a study of naive and memory T cell subsets. Two oligonucleotides, mixed equimolar, formed the beta constant-region primer covering TRBC1 and TRBC2. Ligated cDNA was amplified by four rounds of PCR with nested alpha and beta constant-region primers and SP2. Each CDR3 protein gets one entry after TCRdb re-called the UMI-ligation and nested PCR reads with MiXCR. The sample contains tens of thousands of distinct CDR3 sequences, less than 20% of which appear only once. Material for sequencing was effector memory CD4+ T cells from blood. Subset indicated: effector memory, CD45RA- CD27-. These receptors were obtained from a human donor in good health.

The chain couples TRBV5-1 to TRBJ2-1; 7 bases are shared with TRBD2. Germline lookup yields CDR1 SGHRS and CDR2 YFSETQ. This CDR3 contains 16 residues. Trimming took 1 base from V and 1 from J; bases not matched to a gene: 5. The DNA for the CDR3 is TGCGCCAGCAGCTTGCAGGAGGGAGGGTCCTACAATGAGCAGTTCTTC. This encodes CASSLQEGGSYNEQFF.

This clonotype was seen more than once but under ten times. The chain uses TRBV20-1 and TRBJ2-5; D possibly uses TRBD1 or TRBD2 (5 bases each). Germline CDR1 reads DFQATT; CDR2 reads SNEGSKA (reference sequence). Trimming left V 1 base short and J 5 bases short, with 8 bases between. CDR3 length: 12 residues. Here the CDR3 DNA reads TGCAGTGCTAGAGGGGGGTTGGAGACCCAGTACTTC. The encoded protein is CSARGGLETQYF.

Ten or more counts support this clonotype. V gene TRBV19 combines with J gene TRBJ2-2, with 10 nucleotides matching TRBD1. Germline V CDR1 and CDR2: LNHDA, SQIVND (reference sequence). The CDR3 runs 16 residues. V trimming: 7 bases; J trimming: 4 bases; junction bases outside the gene matches: 9. As DNA, the CDR3 is TGTGCCAGTAACCCGAAGGGACAGGGGAGCACCGGGGAGCTGTTTTTT. Amino acid sequence: CASNPKGQGSTGELFF. The full variable domain, in which reference TRBV19 and TRBJ2-2 provide the parts outside the CDR3, is DGGITQSPKYLFRKEGQNVTLSCEQNLNHDAMYWYRQDPGQGLRLIYYSQIVNDFQKGDIAEGYSVSREKKESFPLTVTSAQKNPTAFYLCASNPKGQGSTGELFFGEGSRLTVL.

J is TRBJ2-2 and V is TRBV5-1; D remains ambiguous. Trimming left V 3 bases short and J 6 bases short, with 9 bases between. The CDR3 loop spans 13 amino acids. Germline CDR1 reads SGHRS; CDR2 reads YFSETQ. CDR3 protein: CASSSDQAGELFF. For the CDR3, the DNA is TGCGCCAGCAGCTCGGACCAGGCCGGGGAGCTGTTTTTT.

This clonotype was picked up many times. This rearrangement joins TRBV7-8 to TRBJ1-5; D remains ambiguous. The CDR3 loop spans 16 amino acids. The V end was cut by 6 bases, the J end by 0 bases, with 15 bases between. The germline V gene encodes CDR1 SGHVS and CDR2 FQNEAQ. Here the CDR3 DNA reads TGTGCCAGCAGTCTTAGGGCTGGTGATAGCAATCAGCCCCAGCATTTT. This translates into CASSLRAGDSNQPQHF.

This clonotype was seen repeatedly, ten times or more. The chain employs TRBV21-1 and TRBJ2-5. TRBV21-1 is shown as a pseudogene. This CDR3 comprises 17 residues. The CDR3 region has the DNA TGTGCCAGCAGCAAAGCGGACCTGATCAAGTACCAAGAGACCCAGTACTTC. Protein product: CASSKADLIKYQETQYF.

The V call is TRBV6-2 or TRBV6-3, the J call TRBJ1-1; 9 nucleotides match TRBD1. V shed 7 bases, J shed 10 bases, and the junction held 13 bases outside the gene matches. The CDR3 extends over 14 amino acids. Looked up from germline, CDR1 is MNHEY and CDR2 is SVGEGT. DNA for the CDR3: TGTGCCAGCAAACAGGGGGCGCCTGGAATGGGAGCTTTCTTT. Amino acids: CASKQGAPGMGAFF.

This clonotype was seen only a few times. The chain recombines TRBV7-2 with TRBJ2-3; 9 positions agree with TRBD1. The V and J ends lost 4 bases and 3 bases, in that order; junction bases with no gene match: 8. The CDR3 runs 16 residues. Germline V gene lookup returns CDR1 SGHTA and CDR2 FQGNSA. CDR3 residues: CASSSRRGQGTDTQYF. CDR3 nucleotide sequence: TGTGCCAGCAGCTCGCGGAGGGGACAGGGTACAGATACGCAGTATTTT.

This clonotype has at least ten counts. The chain joins TRBV3-1 to TRBJ1-1, with 7 bases matching TRBD1. The CDR3 length is 15 residues. The ends lost 3 bases at V and 3 bases at J; junction bases unmatched: 7. Germline CDR1 reads LGHDT; CDR2 reads YNNKEL (reference sequence). The CDR3: CASSHGYGTDTEAFF. CDR3 nucleotides: TGTGCCAGCAGCCACGGTTATGGGACAGACACTGAAGCTTTCTTT.

This clonotype has at least ten counts. The rearrangement links TRBV5-1 to TRBJ1-1; TRBD1 matches 7 bases. Trimming at V came to 5 bases and at J to 7 bases, leaving 5 bases not matched to a gene. Germline values: CDR1 SGHRS, CDR2 YFSETQ. The CDR3 contains 12 residues. The chain's CDR3 is CASSSQGNEAFF. The CDR3 coding sequence is TGCGCCAGCAGTTCACAGGGGAATGAAGCTTTCTTT.

The rearrangement links TRBV11-2 to TRBJ1-1, with D unresolved. CDR3 length: 15 residues. V gave up 5 bases and J gave up 1 base, with 14 bases separating them. The germline V gene encodes CDR1 SGHAT and CDR2 FQNNGV. CDR3 nucleotide sequence: TGTGCCAGCAGCCACCAGGCGGTTACGAACACTGAAGCTTTCTTT. Protein: CASSHQAVTNTEAFF. Full variable domain (outside the CDR3, taken from reference TRBV11-2 and TRBJ1-1): EAGVAQSPRYKIIEKRQSVAFWCNPISGHATLYWYQQILGQGPKLLIQFQNNGVVDDSQLPKDRFSAERLKGVDSTLKIQPAKLEDSAVYLCASSHQAVTNTEAFFGQGTRLTVV.

The chain is built from TRBV5-4 and TRBJ2-5; D not resolved. Germline CDR1 reads SGHNT; CDR2 reads YYREEE (reference sequence). The CDR3 sequence is 16 residues long. Trimming removed 0 bases from V and 5 bases from J, with 17 bases in between. DNA for the CDR3: TGTGCCAGCAGCTTGGCCAAGGTTGTGGGGATGGAGACCCAGTACTTC. Amino acid sequence: CASSLAKVVGMETQYF.

The gene calls are TRBV7-2 and TRBJ1-6; no clear D gene. The CDR3 contains 15 residues. The V end was cut by 1 base, the J end by 9 bases, with 13 bases between. Germline-derived CDR1 and CDR2 are SGHTA and FQGNSA. The CDR3 region is CASSLDGSRRSPLHF. DNA for the CDR3: TGTGCCAGCAGCTTAGATGGTTCTCGTCGTTCACCCCTCCACTTT.

This clonotype has ten or more counts. The rearrangement links TRBV20-1 to TRBJ2-7; D gene uncertain. The V end was cut by 4 bases, the J end by 3 bases, with 10 bases between. CDR3 length: 12 residues. CDR1 and CDR2 from the germline V gene are DFQATT and SNEGSKA (reference sequence). CDR3 in DNA: TGCAGTGCTAAGTCTAATATCTACGAGCAGTACTTC. Translation gives CSAKSNIYEQYF.